This T cell receptor beta chain emerged from a study of T cell repertoires in aging, cancer and after chemotherapy (dated by TCRdb to the late 2010s). A note on the overall study: Donors were distributed across six age groups ranging from 30 or younger to 70 or older, with at least three individuals included per group. The complete dataset included some 9 million TCR reads. Alongside 95 healthy donors serving as a reference group, the cohort included some 220 cancer patients, of whom roughly 91 had hematological cancers and 120 to 130 had solid cancers. The study profiled peripheral blood TCR beta repertoires from healthy donors and cancer patients to examine immunoaging and T cell reconstitution after chemotherapy. Paired pre- and post-chemotherapy samples in the hematological group came from chronic lymphocytic leukemia patients treated with fludarabine- or bendamustine-based regimens. On the study overall, not on this receptor specifically: In healthy donors, the decline in TCR diversity with age was mainly explained by loss of richness, whereas in cancer patients loss of evenness was also found to contribute. Lymphoid organ infiltration was present in hematological cancer patients, and this infiltration may itself impair thymic emigration or peripheral T cell expansion. According to the authors, the repertoire data do not permit conclusions about immunological memory after chemotherapy. In both cancer cohorts, the median generation probability rose over the chemotherapy interval, which suggests that the repertoire was reconstituted through rebound thymic output. Compared with age-matched healthy donors, untreated patients with either hematological or solid cancers had significantly lower TCR diversity in the blood along with higher clonality.

TCR beta rearrangements were amplified from genomic DNA extracted from peripheral blood rather than from sorted cells or RNA. Within its sample, this clonotype is medium-sized (0.01 to 0.1%). The antigen it recognizes is unknown. No much larger clone is present one base from it, and per-base qualities are unavailable. The trim is 7 bases for V and 3 bases for J, with a gap of 13 bases between the germline ends. The CDR3, from cysteine to phenylalanine, totals 13 residues. Just the 39-base CDR3 DNA is kept, in frame starting at base 1. According to the germline V gene (reference sequence), CDR1 reads MNHNY and CDR2 reads SVGAGI. Rearranged TRB sequences spanning V, D and J segments were amplified by multiplex touch-down PCR using a mixed TRB-A/B primer pool. Illumina adapters and sample indices were added to the amplicons in two consecutive PCR reactions performed with Phusion HS II polymerase. After gel purification with the NucleoSpin Gel and PCR Clean-up kit, the amplicons were checked using Qubit and an Agilent 2100 Bioanalyzer. The libraries were sequenced on an Illumina MiSeq with 600-cycle, single-indexed, paired-end runs. On the authors' methods: MiXCR versions 2.12 and 3.0.5 were used to process the TRB sequences. Each unique CDR3 nucleotide sequence was counted as one clone, and only productive sequences with at least two reads were retained. The repertoire metrics were Shannon diversity, evenness, clonality (defined as one minus evenness), and alpha-parameterized diversity profiles covering alpha 0 to 5. The IGoR algorithm was used to compute generation probabilities of clones in paired pre- and post-chemotherapy samples. TCRdb reanalyzed the raw reads on its own, using fastp at Q25 for trimming and MiXCR for clone calling, and kept in-frame beta chains. When rows share a CDR3 protein, they turn into one entry using the most common DNA and genes. Clone size and V and J calls follow TCRdb, not the original study. The sample table holds over 1,500 distinct CDR3 sequences, of which 22% were seen once. Of the sample, about 60% is held by the ten largest clones.

The V and J segments used are TRBV6-6 and TRBJ2-7; the D gene is possibly TRBD1 or TRBD2, with 5 bases matching each. The TCR comes from a human donor with a blood cancer. Sequencing input: blood. CDR3 protein: CASTRDPDYEQYF. Here is the DNA: TGTGCCAGCACACGGGACCCCGACTACGAGCAGTACTTC.